These 32 T cell receptor beta chains originate from one sample sequenced in a study of shared clonotypes between healthy human individuals. Profiled with immunoSEQ multiplex PCR; TCRdb holds only in-frame clones, not every one. In the table there are 1,100,000 or so clones, about four fifths of which are singletons. The sample taken for sequencing was memory CD4+ T cells from PBMCs. Described subset: CD45RA-negative fraction. The origin of the receptors is a man aged 18-30 years in good health. Some clones in this sample may be carry-over from other donors' samples.

The V call is TRBV2, the J call TRBJ1-2; D is undetermined. Trimming stripped 4 bases from V and 0 bases from J, with 6 bases between. The CDR3 has 13 amino acids. The germline CDR1 and CDR2 sequences are SNHLY and FYNNEI. In DNA form, the CDR3 reads TGTGCCAGCAGTGTGAATCCTAACTATGGCTACACCTTC. It is translated as CASSVNPNYGYTF.

In its sample, this clone was seen a few times. The chain has TRBV10-3 and TRBJ1-1; possibly TRBD1 for D (5 bases). Germline CDR1 and CDR2: ENHRY and SYGVKD. CDR3 size: 14 residues. Trimming left V 6 bases short and J 5 bases short, with 16 bases between. The CDR3 region is CAISQDIGGTEAFF. The CDR3 region has the DNA TGTGCCATCAGCCAAGACATCGGGGGGACTGAAGCTTTCTTT.

This clone was found a few times. The V call is TRBV28, the J call TRBJ1-1, with D unclear. The V and J ends lost 5 bases and 7 bases respectively, with 14 bases between them. The CDR3 contains 13 residues. Germline lookup yields CDR1 MDHEN and CDR2 SYDVKM. The CDR3 DNA is TGTGCCAGCAGTACCCGGACGGCGATTGAAGCTTTCTTT. This encodes CASSTRTAIEAFF.

The chain has TRBV4-2 and TRBJ1-2, with no clear D. There are 17 residues in the CDR3. V was cut by 0 bases and J by 5 bases, with 19 bases left in between. Germline CDR1 and CDR2: LGHNA and YNFKEQ. CDR3 DNA: TGTGCCAGCAGCCAAGAAGGTCGAAACAAACGCAGTTATGGCTACACCTTC. Translation: CASSQEGRNKRSYGYTF.

V and J are TRBV7-2 and TRBJ1-1; no clear D. The CDR3 extends over 14 amino acids. V was clipped by 5 bases and J by 1 base, with 11 bases between them. Germline V gives CDR1 SGHTA, CDR2 FQGNSA. CDR3 residues: CASSLRTGNTEAFF. DNA of the CDR3: TGTGCCAGCAGCCTGCGGACGGGGAACACTGAAGCTTTCTTT.

The chain joins TRBV21-1 to TRBJ1-2. TRBV21-1 constitutes a pseudogene. CDR3 length: 13 residues. DNA of the CDR3: TGTGCCAGCAGCAAAGAGGCGGCTTATGGCTACACCTTC. Its translation: CASSKEAAYGYTF.

The chain combines TRBV4-2 with TRBJ2-7, with 11 bases lining up with TRBD2. Trimming removed 3 bases from V and 11 bases from J; junction bases left unmatched: 6. Germline CDR1 is LGHNA and CDR2 is YNFKEQ. The CDR3 is 13 residues long. This CDR3 is CASSQGTSGREYF. The CDR3 region has the DNA TGTGCCAGCAGCCAGGGGACTAGCGGCCGGGAGTACTTC.

Comment on this clone: This CDR3 is also generated by other DNA sequences in the sample. The chain uses TRBV18 and TRBJ2-7; D call uncertain. V shed 3 bases and J shed 4 bases, with 4 bases lying between them. The germline gives CDR1 KGHSH, CDR2 LQKENI. The CDR3 extends over 11 amino acids. CDR3 region: CASSPGYEQYF. In DNA, the CDR3 is TGTGCCAGCTCACCTGGATACGAGCAGTACTTC.

This clone has more than one count but fewer than ten. The CDR3 sequence: CASSIHMNTEAFF. In DNA form, the CDR3 reads TGTGCCAGCAGCATCCACATGAACACTGAAGCTTTCTTT. The chain links TRBV7-2 to TRBJ1-1; D is uncertain. The CDR3 length is 13 residues. CDR1 is SGHTA and CDR2 is FQGNSA in the germline V gene. Trimming removed 5 bases at V and 0 bases at J, with 7 bases between.

The chain joins TRBV29-1 to TRBJ2-2, with 12 bases identical to TRBD1. V lost 6 bases to trimming and J lost 7 bases; unmatched junction nucleotides: 6. This CDR3 spans 14 amino acids. Germline CDR1 is SQVTM and CDR2 is ANQGSEA. DNA of the CDR3: TGCAGCGTCCGGGACAGGGGGCGACACGGGGAGCTGTTTTTT. Amino acid sequence: CSVRDRGRHGELFF.

This rearrangement joins TRBV28 to TRBJ2-5; 10 nucleotides agree with TRBD1. This CDR3 spans 15 amino acids. V gave up 8 bases and J gave up 4 bases; unmatched junction bases: 10. Germline assignment: CDR1 MDHEN and CDR2 SYDVKM. DNA for the CDR3: TGTGCCAGCGCCCGACAGGGGGCTGGGCTAGAGACCCAGTACTTC. Translated, it gives CASARQGAGLETQYF.

The chain is built from TRBV12-5 and TRBJ2-4; 7 nucleotides align to TRBD2. Losses at the gene ends were 4 bases for V and 0 bases for J; bases not matched to a gene: 6. The CDR3 loop spans 16 amino acids. Germline V gives CDR1 LGHNT, CDR2 FRNRAP. CDR3 bases: TGTGCTAGTGGTTCCACTAGCGCCCTAGCCAAAAACATTCAGTACTTC. Translation: CASGSTSALAKNIQYF.

V gene TRBV7-2 combines with J gene TRBJ2-7; no clear D gene. The V and J ends lost 4 bases and 0 bases respectively, with 4 bases between them. The V gene's germline CDR1 is SGHTA and CDR2 FQGNSA. The CDR3 consists of 12 residues. The CDR3 reads CASSYVSYEQYF. DNA of the CDR3: TGTGCCAGCAGCTACGTCTCCTACGAGCAGTACTTC.

In the case of this clone: This sample includes further DNA sequences coding for the same CDR3. The chain recombines TRBV5-1 with TRBJ2-1, with D tentatively TRBD1 (6 bases). CDR3 length: 14 residues. Germline CDR1 and CDR2: SGHRS and YFSETQ. V dropped 4 bases and J dropped 0 bases, with 8 bases sitting between them. CDR3 protein: CASSRGGSYNEQFF. CDR3 nucleotide sequence: TGCGCCAGCAGCCGAGGGGGCTCCTACAATGAGCAGTTCTTC. Based on the CDR3 plus reference TRBV5-1 and TRBJ2-1, the full variable domain is KAGVTQTPRYLIKTRGQQVTLSCSPISGHRSVSWYQQTPGQGLQFLFEYFSETQRNKGNFPGRFSGRQFSNSRSEMNVSTLELGDSALYLCASSRGGSYNEQFFGPGTRLTVL.

The V call is TRBV9, the J call TRBJ1-2; D is unclear. V lost 3 bases and J 4 bases, leaving 16 bases between the germline ends. Per germline, CDR1 SGDLS and CDR2 YYNGEE. The length of the CDR3 is 15 residues. The CDR3 is CASSGAPLVPYGYTF. The CDR3 coding sequence is TGTGCCAGCAGCGGAGCCCCGCTAGTCCCCTATGGCTACACCTTC.

V usage is TRBV10-1 and J usage is TRBJ2-3, with 15 bases matching TRBD2. Trimming took 6 bases from V and 5 from J; bases not matched to a gene: 15. The CDR3 length is 19 residues. Germline-derived CDR1 and CDR2 are WNHNN and SYGVQD (reference sequence). DNA for the CDR3: TGCGCCAGCAGCGGAGGACTAGCGGGAGGGCCTATTCTGGAAGATACGCAGTATTTT. This codes for CASSGGLAGGPILEDTQYF.

A single count supports this clone. The CDR3 reads CASSRTRDRGDNEQFF. The CDR3 DNA sequence: TGTGCCAGCAGCCGAACCCGGGACCGTGGCGACAATGAGCAGTTCTTC. The chain is built from TRBV7-3 and TRBJ2-1; either TRBD1 or TRBD2 may fit D (5 bases each). Germline CDR1 is SGHTA and CDR2 is FQGTGA. The CDR3 totals 16 residues. V lost 5 bases to trimming and J lost 5 bases, with 19 bases between them. The entire variable domain, with the rest obtained from reference TRBV7-3 and TRBJ2-1, is as follows: GAGVSQTPSNKVTEKGKYVELRCDPISGHTALYWYRQSLGQGPEFLIYFQGTGAADDSGLPNDRFFAVRPEGSVSTLKIQRTERGDSAVYLCASSRTRDRGDNEQFFGPGTRLTVL.

Notes on this clone: At one boundary the junction diverges from the germline segment, which might be a read error. The rearrangement links TRBV19 to TRBJ2-7; TRBD1 matches at 7 bases. Germline CDR1 reads LNHDA; CDR2 reads SQIVND (reference sequence). This CDR3 contains 11 residues. The DNA of the CDR3 is TGTGCCAGTGGCCTCGGGACAGCCTTTCACTTC. This encodes CASGLGTAFHF.

With regard to this clone: The same CDR3 also results from other DNA sequences found in this sample. The genes are TRBV29-1 and TRBJ1-2; possible D gene TRBD1, 6 bases. This CDR3 is built from 14 residues. Germline V gene data show CDR1 as SQVTM and CDR2 as ANQGSEA. The germline V and J ends were trimmed by 4 bases and 4 bases, with 16 bases remaining between them. DNA for the CDR3: TGCAGCGTTGCAGGGGTGAGGGGGGGCTATGGCTACACCTTC. As protein: CSVAGVRGGYGYTF.

V is TRBV5-6 and J is TRBJ2-3; 9 bases are shared with TRBD1. With 0 bases clipped from V and 6 bases from J, the junction kept 8 bases outside the gene matches. CDR1 and CDR2 (germline): SGHDT, YYEEEE. The CDR3 covers 16 residues. This CDR3 is CASSLDFGTGTDTQYF. The CDR3 DNA reads TGTGCCAGCAGCTTGGATTTCGGGACAGGGACCGATACGCAGTATTTT.

A note on this clone: Other DNA sequences in the sample encode the same CDR3. The chain is built from TRBV5-1 and TRBJ2-1; 7 positions agree with TRBD1. V shed 4 bases, J shed 2 bases, and the junction held 3 bases outside the gene matches. This CDR3 has 14 residues. Looked up from germline, CDR1 is SGHRS and CDR2 is YFSETQ. The CDR3 sequence: CASSPGTAYNEQFF. Written as DNA, the CDR3 is TGCGCCAGCAGCCCGGGGACAGCCTACAATGAGCAGTTCTTC.

The V and J genes are TRBV19 and TRBJ2-1; the match to TRBD2 covers 7 bases. After removal of 3 bases from V and 8 bases from J, the junction contained 10 bases not matched to a gene. The CDR3 is 15 amino acids. CDR1 LNHDA and CDR2 SQIVND come from the germline V gene (reference sequence). The CDR3 DNA reads TGTGCCAGTAGTATTGGTGGGAGGGCCGGGTATGAGCAGTTCTTC. It encodes CASSIGGRAGYEQFF. Complete variable domain (other parts from reference TRBV19 and TRBJ2-1): DGGITQSPKYLFRKEGQNVTLSCEQNLNHDAMYWYRQDPGQGLRLIYYSQIVNDFQKGDIAEGYSVSREKKESFPLTVTSAQKNPTAFYLCASSIGGRAGYEQFFGPGTRLTVL.

This sequence joins TRBV27 and TRBJ2-3; D uncertain. This CDR3 has 15 amino acids. V was trimmed by 2 bases and J by 3 bases, leaving 12 bases between them. Germline V gene sequence: CDR1 MNHEY, CDR2 SMNVEV (reference sequence). Here the CDR3 DNA reads TGTGCCAGCAGTTTACAGGCGAGGACGACAGATACGCAGTATTTT. Protein sequence: CASSLQARTTDTQYF.

The V call is TRBV29-1, the J call TRBJ1-1; no firm D call. This CDR3 has 14 residues. V lost 3 bases and J lost 3, with 14 bases in between. Germline CDR1 reads SQVTM; CDR2 reads ANQGSEA. The CDR3: CSVDAEGQDTEAFF. For the CDR3, the DNA is TGCAGCGTTGACGCTGAGGGTCAGGACACTGAAGCTTTCTTT.

A few counts support this clone. The chain couples TRBV6-1 to TRBJ2-2; D is unclear. Trimming left V 2 bases short and J 8 bases short, with 15 bases between. The CDR3 sequence is 15 residues long. Germline V gives CDR1 MNHNS, CDR2 SASEGT. The CDR3 sequence: CASSELFGYVGELFF. For the CDR3, the DNA is TGTGCCAGCAGTGAATTATTTGGATACGTAGGGGAGCTGTTTTTT.

The chain carries TRBV7-2 and TRBJ1-2; 9 nucleotides line up with TRBD1. V was clipped by 3 bases and J by 8 bases; unmatched bases: 4. Germline loops: CDR1 SGHTA, CDR2 FQGNSA. This CDR3 is 13 amino acids long. The CDR3 sequence is CASSFDRGEGYTF. The CDR3 region has the DNA TGTGCCAGCAGCTTCGACAGGGGGGAAGGCTACACCTTC.

The chain recombines TRBV2 with TRBJ1-6, with D hard to call. The germline V gene encodes CDR1 SNHLY and CDR2 FYNNEI. The CDR3 contains 14 residues. V gave up 5 bases and J gave up 7 bases, with 12 bases separating them. CDR3 loop: CASSLIERNSPLHF. The DNA of the CDR3 is TGTGCCAGCAGTCTGATTGAGAGGAATTCACCCCTCCACTTT.

The V and J genes are TRBV5-5 and TRBJ1-5; D gene unclear. The CDR3 totals 13 residues. Per the germline V gene, CDR1 is SGHKS and CDR2 is YYEKEE (reference sequence). The V gene lost 1 base and the J gene lost 3 bases, with 5 bases spanning the gap. CDR3 nucleotides: TGTGCCAGCAGCTTGTCGGACAATCAGCCCCAGCATTTT. It yields the protein CASSLSDNQPQHF.

The genes are TRBV28 and TRBJ1-1; D might be TRBD1 (5 bases). This CDR3 has 14 residues. The germline CDR1 and CDR2 sequences are MDHEN and SYDVKM. The V and J ends lost 6 bases and 0 bases respectively, with 11 bases between them. Here the CDR3 reads CASSPGGMNTEAFF. The DNA for the CDR3 is TGTGCCAGCAGCCCGGGGGGGATGAACACTGAAGCTTTCTTT. The whole variable domain, remainder taken from reference TRBV28 and TRBJ1-1, is DVKVTQSSRYLVKRTGEKVFLECVQDMDHENMFWYRQDPGLGLRLIYFSYDVKMKEKGDIPEGYSVSREKKERFSLILESASTNQTSMYLCASSPGGMNTEAFFGQGTRLTVV.

This clone was seen ten or more times. This CDR3 is also generated by other DNA sequences in the sample. The chain carries TRBV2 and TRBJ1-2; D may be TRBD1 (5 bases). V dropped 4 bases and J dropped 3 bases, with 12 bases sitting between them. Germline-derived CDR1 and CDR2 are SNHLY and FYNNEI. This CDR3 contains 14 residues. CDR3 DNA sequence: TGTGCCAGCAGTGGAGGGTCGGGGGACTATGGCTACACCTTC. It translates to CASSGGSGDYGYTF.

V usage is TRBV11-2 and J usage is TRBJ2-1, with 9 bases lining up with TRBD2. The CDR3 has 12 residues. The V segment lost 9 bases and the J segment 6 bases; nucleotides outside the gene matches: 3. Germline lookup yields CDR1 SGHAT and CDR2 FQNNGV. The CDR3 nucleotides are TGTGCCAGGGCGGGGGGGATCAATGAGCAGTTCTTC. It yields the protein CARAGGINEQFF.

The CDR3 loop is CAWSVFNGYTF. CDR3 coding DNA: TGTGCCTGGAGTGTGTTTAATGGCTACACCTTC. This sequence joins TRBV30 and TRBJ1-2; unclear D gene. Looked up from germline, CDR1 is GTSNPN and CDR2 is SVGIG (reference sequence). The CDR3 contains 11 residues. V lost 0 bases, J lost 6 bases, and 5 bases lay in between.